A selection of T cell receptor beta chains follows, all from one sample in a study of breast tumors, draining lymph nodes, adjacent tissues. TCRdb recomputed calls from the multiplex PCR reads with MiXCR, one row per CDR3 protein. The table includes some 150,000 distinct CDR3 sequences, 20% to 25% detected once. Sequenced sample: axillary lymph node tissue. These receptor sequences come from a female donor with breast cancer. Some clones in this sample may be carry-over from other donors' samples. CDR3s include the opening cysteine and the closing phenylalanine or tryptophan. A D gene is named only where the DNA matches it firmly. Size is stated for part of the rows, as once, few or many counts, or as a class when the clone is expanded.

clone_size: many
v_call: TRBV25-1
d_call: NA
j_call: TRBJ1-6
cdr3_aa: CASSARSSYNSPLHF
cdr3_nt: TGTGCCAGCAGTGCTCGGAGCTCCTATAATTCACCCCTCCACTTT

clone_size: many
v_call: TRBV30
d_call: NA
j_call: TRBJ2-7
cdr3_aa: CAWTTGGEQYF
cdr3_nt: TGTGCCTGGACGACAGGAGGCGAGCAGTACTTC

clone_size: few
v_call: TRBV18
d_call: NA
j_call: TRBJ1-5
cdr3_aa: CASSPQGNQPQHF
cdr3_nt: TGTGCCAGCTCACCACAAGGGAATCAGCCCCAGCATTTT

clone_size: NA
v_call: TRBV28
d_call: NA
j_call: TRBJ2-1
cdr3_aa: CASSLRPLTGTEQFF
cdr3_nt: TGTGCCAGCAGTTTACGCCCCCTAACGGGAACTGAGCAGTTCTTC

clone_size: NA
v_call: TRBV18
d_call: NA
j_call: TRBJ2-5
cdr3_aa: CASSPRKETQYF
cdr3_nt: TGTGCCAGCTCACCCCGAAAAGAGACCCAGTACTTC

clone_size: NA
v_call: TRBV3-1
d_call: NA
j_call: TRBJ2-2
cdr3_aa: CASRSSQVPGELFF
cdr3_nt: TGTGCCAGCAGGTCGTCACAGGTCCCCGGGGAGCTGTTTTTT

clone_size: NA
v_call: TRBV19
d_call: NA
j_call: TRBJ1-5
cdr3_aa: CASSLKGGLRQPQHF
cdr3_nt: TGTGCCAGTAGTTTAAAGGGAGGGTTGCGTCAGCCCCAGCATTTT

clone_size: NA
v_call: TRBV5-4
d_call: NA
j_call: TRBJ1-2
cdr3_aa: CASSLGDWAASRGYTF
cdr3_nt: TGTGCCAGCAGCCTCGGGGACTGGGCTGCTTCGAGGGGCTACACCTTC

clone_size: NA
v_call: TRBV3-1
d_call: NA
j_call: TRBJ1-4
cdr3_aa: CASSQVGAQEKLFF
cdr3_nt: TGTGCCAGCAGCCAGGTTGGGGCGCAAGAAAAACTGTTTTTT

clone_size: many
v_call: TRBV30
d_call: NA
j_call: TRBJ1-2
cdr3_aa: CAWKGGQLANYGYTF
cdr3_nt: TGTGCCTGGAAGGGAGGTCAGCTAGCTAACTATGGCTACACCTTC

clone_size: NA
v_call: TRBV18
d_call: NA
j_call: TRBJ2-7
cdr3_aa: CASSDSSGTSSYEQYF
cdr3_nt: TGTGCCAGCTCAGACTCATCCGGGACTTCGTCCTACGAGCAGTACTTC

clone_size: many
v_call: TRBV7-2
d_call: NA
j_call: TRBJ2-2
cdr3_aa: CASSNTGELFF
cdr3_nt: TGTGCCAGCAGCAACACCGGGGAGCTGTTTTTT

clone_size: many
v_call: TRBV19
d_call: TRBD2
j_call: TRBJ2-1
cdr3_aa: CANPDGTRACNEQFF
cdr3_nt: TGTGCCAATCCAGACGGGACTAGAGCCTGTAATGAGCAGTTCTTC

clone_size: NA
v_call: TRBV6-5
d_call: TRBD1
j_call: TRBJ2-6
cdr3_aa: CASSRGTGGSPGANVLTF
cdr3_nt: TGTGCCAGCAGCCGCGGGACAGGGGGGAGCCCTGGGGCCAACGTCCTGACTTTC

clone_size: many
v_call: TRBV18
d_call: NA
j_call: TRBJ1-5
cdr3_aa: CASSLSNDQPQHF
cdr3_nt: TGTGCCAGCTCCTTATCCAACGATCAGCCCCAGCATTTT

clone_size: many
v_call: TRBV7-2
d_call: TRBD1
j_call: TRBJ1-5
cdr3_aa: CASSPDRSGQPQHF
cdr3_nt: TGTGCCAGCAGCCCGGACAGGTCAGGTCAGCCCCAGCATTTT

clone_size: many
v_call: TRBV14
d_call: NA
j_call: TRBJ2-3
cdr3_aa: CASSQGPSVTDTQYF
cdr3_nt: TGTGCCAGCAGCCAAGGTCCTAGCGTCACAGATACGCAGTATTTT

clone_size: few
v_call: TRBV5-6
d_call: NA
j_call: TRBJ2-5
cdr3_aa: CASSSRGSGETQYF
cdr3_nt: TGTGCCAGCAGCTCCAGGGGTTCTGGAGAGACCCAGTACTTC

clone_size: many
v_call: TRBV2
d_call: NA
j_call: TRBJ1-6
cdr3_aa: CASRTGVNYNSPLHF
cdr3_nt: TGTGCCAGCAGGACGGGGGTGAATTATAATTCACCCCTCCACTTT

clone_size: many
v_call: TRBV4-1
d_call: TRBD2
j_call: TRBJ2-1
cdr3_aa: CASSRLQRGYYNEQFF
cdr3_nt: TGCGCCAGCAGCCGCCTCCAGCGGGGTTACTACAATGAGCAGTTCTTC

clone_size: once
v_call: TRBV28
d_call: NA
j_call: TRBJ2-2
cdr3_aa: CASMGHSANDGELFF
cdr3_nt: TGTGCCAGCATGGGACACTCGGCAAACGACGGGGAGCTGTTTTTT

clone_size: many
v_call: TRBV12-3/TRBV12-4
d_call: TRBD1
j_call: TRBJ1-2
cdr3_aa: CASSSHPGQGGYGYTF
cdr3_nt: TGTGCCAGCAGTTCCCACCCCGGACAGGGAGGGTATGGCTACACCTTC

clone_size: NA
v_call: TRBV28
d_call: NA
j_call: TRBJ1-3
cdr3_aa: CASSPSEGHRNTIYF
cdr3_nt: TGTGCCAGCAGTCCATCCGAGGGACATCGGAACACCATATATTTT

clone_size: many
v_call: TRBV11-3
d_call: TRBD2
j_call: TRBJ2-1
cdr3_aa: CASSRTSGVNEQFF
cdr3_nt: TGTGCCAGCAGCCGGACTAGCGGGGTGAATGAGCAGTTCTTC